The clone carrying this T cell receptor (beta chain) was seen only a few times. As yet, its antigen is unknown. Template material for amplifying TCR beta CDR3 regions consisted of RNA transcripts. The TCR CDR3 was amplified in a first-round RT-PCR using the HTBI primer set. One entry per CDR3 protein, called by TCRdb with MiXCR from the multiplex PCR reads. In the table there are over 450,000 distinct CDR3 sequences, 14% of which are singletons. Uncontrolled infection, other autoimmune disease, pregnancy or lactation excluded patients. This entry belongs to a study of T cells in Graves' hyperthyroidism and ophthalmopathy. Study outcomes and limitations: In validation, the model predicted ophthalmopathy. These predictions came a median about 6.8 months before onset.

CDR1 is SNHLY and CDR2 is FYNNEI in the germline V gene. The CDR3 is 14 residues long. V lost 8 bases to trimming and J lost 3 bases; unmatched junction nucleotides: 8. Sequenced sample: blood. The rearrangement links TRBV2 to TRBJ1-2; 8 bases fit TRBD1. The sequence was obtained from a woman under 30 with Graves' hyperthyroidism. CDR3 bases: TGTGCCAGCCTAGATGGACAGGGCGACTATGGCTACACCTTC. Translated, it gives CASLDGQGDYGYTF.